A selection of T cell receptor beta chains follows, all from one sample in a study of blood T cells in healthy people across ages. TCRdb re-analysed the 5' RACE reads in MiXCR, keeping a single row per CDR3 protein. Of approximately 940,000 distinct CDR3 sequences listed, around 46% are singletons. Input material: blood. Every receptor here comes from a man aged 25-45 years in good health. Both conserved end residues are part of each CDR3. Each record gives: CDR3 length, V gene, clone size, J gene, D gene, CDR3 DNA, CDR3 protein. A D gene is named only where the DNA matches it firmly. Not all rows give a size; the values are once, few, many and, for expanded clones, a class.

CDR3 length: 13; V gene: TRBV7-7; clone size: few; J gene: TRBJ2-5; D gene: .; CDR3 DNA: TGTGCTAGCAGCTTCGGCAGGGAGGAGACCCAGTACTTC; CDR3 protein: CASSFGREETQYF
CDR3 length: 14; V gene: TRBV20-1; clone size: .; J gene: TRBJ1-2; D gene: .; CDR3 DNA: TGCAGTGCTTACTCAGACAGTTCCGCCTATGGCTACACCTTC; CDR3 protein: CSAYSDSSAYGYTF
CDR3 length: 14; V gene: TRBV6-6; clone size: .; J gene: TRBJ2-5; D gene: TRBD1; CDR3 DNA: TGTGCCAGCAGTTCCGGGACAGTCCAAGAGACCCAGTACTTC; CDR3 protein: CASSSGTVQETQYF
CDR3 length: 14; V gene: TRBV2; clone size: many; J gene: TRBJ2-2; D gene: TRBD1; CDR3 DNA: TGTGCCAGCCGGGACAGGGAGAACACCGGGGAGCTGTTTTTT; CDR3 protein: CASRDRENTGELFF
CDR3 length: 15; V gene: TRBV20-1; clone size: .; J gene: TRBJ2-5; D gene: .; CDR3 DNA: TGCAGTGCTAGAGGAGCCGGGGGAAGCCAAGAGACCCAGTACTTC; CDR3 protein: CSARGAGGSQETQYF
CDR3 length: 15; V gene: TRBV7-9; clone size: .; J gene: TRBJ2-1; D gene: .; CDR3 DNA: TGTGCCAGCAGCTTAGGCCTCGGAACCTACAATGAGCAGTTCTTC; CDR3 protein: CASSLGLGTYNEQFF
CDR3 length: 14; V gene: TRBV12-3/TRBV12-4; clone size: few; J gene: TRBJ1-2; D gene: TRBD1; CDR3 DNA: TGTGCCAGCAGCCCGGGGACAGAGTACTATGGCTACACCTTC; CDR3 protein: CASSPGTEYYGYTF
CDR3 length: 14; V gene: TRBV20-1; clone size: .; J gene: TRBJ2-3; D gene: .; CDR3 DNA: TGCAGTGCTAGAATCGGGGAGTACACAGATACGCAGTATTTT; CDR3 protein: CSARIGEYTDTQYF
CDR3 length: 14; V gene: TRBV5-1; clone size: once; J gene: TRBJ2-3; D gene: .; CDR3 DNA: TGCGCCAGCAGCGAGAGACAGGCCACAGATACGCAGTATTTT; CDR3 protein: CASSERQATDTQYF
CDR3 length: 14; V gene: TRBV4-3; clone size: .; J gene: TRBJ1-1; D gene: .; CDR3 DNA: TGCGCCAGCAGCCAAGAGACGGGCAGTACTGAAGCTTTCTTT; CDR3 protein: CASSQETGSTEAFF
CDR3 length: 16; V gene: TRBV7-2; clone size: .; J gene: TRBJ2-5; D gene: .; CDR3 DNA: TGTGCCAGCAGCTTATCCCATGCGGGGGCGCAGGAGACCCAGTACTTC; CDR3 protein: CASSLSHAGAQETQYF
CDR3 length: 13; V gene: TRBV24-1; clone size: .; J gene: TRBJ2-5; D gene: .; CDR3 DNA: TGTGCCACCGGCAAGGGGCGTCAAGAGACCCAGTACTTC; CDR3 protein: CATGKGRQETQYF
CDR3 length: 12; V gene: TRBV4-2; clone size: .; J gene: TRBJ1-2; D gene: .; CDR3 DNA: TGTGCCAGCAGCCAAGCTCACTATGGCTACACCTTC; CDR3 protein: CASSQAHYGYTF
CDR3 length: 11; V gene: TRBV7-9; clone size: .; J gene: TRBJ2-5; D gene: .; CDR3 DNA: TGTGCCATCAATACTGAAGAGACCCAGTACTTC; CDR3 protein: CAINTEETQYF
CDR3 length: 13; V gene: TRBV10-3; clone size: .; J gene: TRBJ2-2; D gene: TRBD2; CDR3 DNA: TGTGCCATCAGCCCGGGGGGCACCGGGGAGCTGTTTTTT; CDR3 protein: CAISPGGTGELFF
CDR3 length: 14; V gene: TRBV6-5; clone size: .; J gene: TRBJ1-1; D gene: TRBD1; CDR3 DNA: TGTGCCACCCCGTTCCGGACAGGGGCCTCTGGAGCTTTCTTT; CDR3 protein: CATPFRTGASGAFF
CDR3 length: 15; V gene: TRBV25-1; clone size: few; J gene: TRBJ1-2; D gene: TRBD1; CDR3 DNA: TGTGCCAGCAGTGAGGACAGGGGTTTCAACTATGGCTACACCTTC; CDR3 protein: CASSEDRGFNYGYTF